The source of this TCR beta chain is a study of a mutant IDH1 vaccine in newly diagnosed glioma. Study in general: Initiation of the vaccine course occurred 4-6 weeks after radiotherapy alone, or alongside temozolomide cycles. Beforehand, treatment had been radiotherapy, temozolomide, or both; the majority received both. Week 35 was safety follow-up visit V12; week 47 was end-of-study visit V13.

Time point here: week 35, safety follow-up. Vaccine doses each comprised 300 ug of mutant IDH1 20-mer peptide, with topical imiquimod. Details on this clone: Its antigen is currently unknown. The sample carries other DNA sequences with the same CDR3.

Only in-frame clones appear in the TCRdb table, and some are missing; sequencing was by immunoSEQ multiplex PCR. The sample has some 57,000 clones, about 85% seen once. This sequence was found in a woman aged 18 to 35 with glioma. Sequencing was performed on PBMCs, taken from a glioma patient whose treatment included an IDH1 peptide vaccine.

CDR3 in amino acids: CAISDTGELFF. CDR3 bases: TGTGCCATCAGTGATACCGGGGAGCTGTTTTTT. This rearrangement joins TRBV10-3 to TRBJ2-2, with D unclear. This CDR3 is built from 11 residues. Trimming stripped 3 bases from V and 5 bases from J, with 1 base between. Germline CDR1 ENHRY, CDR2 SYGVKD.